This T cell receptor (beta chain) was profiled in a study of blood T cell repertoires in COVID-19. Only one count was recorded for this clone. TCRdb's table, derived via immunoSEQ multiplex PCR, lists solely in-frame clones and lacks some. The table lists a few hundred thousand clones, 80% to 90% of them singletons. Germline CDR1 is MDHEN and CDR2 is SYDVKM. This CDR3 has 12 amino acids. V lost 8 bases, J lost 8 bases, and 7 bases stayed unmatched. This receptor was identified in a man aged 35-49 years with acute or convalescent COVID-19. The J gene is TRBJ2-3, the V gene TRBV28; 7 bases map to TRBD1. The specimen was peripheral blood. The CDR3 nucleotides are TGTGCCAGCCGAGGGGGCGGCCGTACGCAGTATTTT. Protein sequence: CASRGGGRTQYF.